The T cell receptor (beta chain) described here comes from a study of T cell responses to AZD1222 COVID-19 vaccine. Looking at the study overall: Analysis merged second doses at about 4 or about 12 weeks.

V shed 6 bases and J 2 bases; nucleotides not matched to a gene: 0. Germline CDR1 reads MNHEY; CDR2 reads SMNVEV (reference sequence). The CDR3 is made up of 12 amino acids. Profiling relied on immunoSEQ multiplex PCR, and the TCRdb table lists in-frame clones only, not all of them. The sample includes approximately 65,000 clones, 88% of them seen just once. This sequence was found in an adult in good health. Sequences were derived from peripheral blood, sampled on day 0 of AZD1222 vaccination. The chain links TRBV27 to TRBJ2-5; 7 bases agree with TRBD1. As DNA, the CDR3 is TGTGCCAGCAGGGGACAGCAAGAGACCCAGTACTTC. It codes for CASRGQQETQYF.